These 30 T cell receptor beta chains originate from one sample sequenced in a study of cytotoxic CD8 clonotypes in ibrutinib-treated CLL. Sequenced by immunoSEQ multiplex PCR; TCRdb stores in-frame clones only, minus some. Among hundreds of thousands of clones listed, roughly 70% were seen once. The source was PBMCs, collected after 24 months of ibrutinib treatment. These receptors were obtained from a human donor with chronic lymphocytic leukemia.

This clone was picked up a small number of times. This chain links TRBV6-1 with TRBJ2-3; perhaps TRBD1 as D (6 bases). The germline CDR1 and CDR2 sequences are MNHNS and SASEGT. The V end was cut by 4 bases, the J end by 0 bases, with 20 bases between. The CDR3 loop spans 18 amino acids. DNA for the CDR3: TGTGCCAGCAGTGGGGGGAACAGGGCCCTCTCTAGCACAGATACGCAGTATTTT. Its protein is CASSGGNRALSSTDTQYF.

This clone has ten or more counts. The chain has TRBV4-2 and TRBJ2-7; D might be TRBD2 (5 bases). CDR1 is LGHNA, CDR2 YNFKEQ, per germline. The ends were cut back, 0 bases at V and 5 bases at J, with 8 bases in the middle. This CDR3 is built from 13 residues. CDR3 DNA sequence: TGTGCCAGCAGCCAAGAAAAAGCGGACGAGCAGTACTTC. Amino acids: CASSQEKADEQYF.

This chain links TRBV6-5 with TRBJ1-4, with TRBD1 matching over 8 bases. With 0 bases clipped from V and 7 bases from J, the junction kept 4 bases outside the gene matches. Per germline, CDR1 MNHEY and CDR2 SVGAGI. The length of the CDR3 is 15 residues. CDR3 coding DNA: TGTGCCAGCAGTTACTCGACAGGGGACGCTGAAAAACTGTTTTTT. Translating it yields CASSYSTGDAEKLFF.

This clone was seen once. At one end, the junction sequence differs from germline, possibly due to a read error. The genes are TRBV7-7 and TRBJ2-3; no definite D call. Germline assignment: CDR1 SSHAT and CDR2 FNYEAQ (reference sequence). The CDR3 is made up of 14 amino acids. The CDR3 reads CASSSISSADTQYF. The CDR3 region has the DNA TGTGCTAGCAGCTCTATAAGCTCCGCAGATACGCAGTATTTT.

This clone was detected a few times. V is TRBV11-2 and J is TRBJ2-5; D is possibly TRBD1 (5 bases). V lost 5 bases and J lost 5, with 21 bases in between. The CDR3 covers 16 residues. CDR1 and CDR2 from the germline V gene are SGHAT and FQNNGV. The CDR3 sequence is CASSQRTYQNGETQYF. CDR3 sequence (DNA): TGTGCCAGCAGCCAACGGACATACCAGAACGGGGAGACCCAGTACTTC.

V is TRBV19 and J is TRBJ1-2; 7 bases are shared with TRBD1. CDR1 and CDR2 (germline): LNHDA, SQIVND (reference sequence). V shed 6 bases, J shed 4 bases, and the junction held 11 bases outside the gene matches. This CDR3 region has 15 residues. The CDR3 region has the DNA TGTGCCAGTAGCGATCCGGGACAGCATATCTATGGCTACACCTTC. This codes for CASSDPGQHIYGYTF.

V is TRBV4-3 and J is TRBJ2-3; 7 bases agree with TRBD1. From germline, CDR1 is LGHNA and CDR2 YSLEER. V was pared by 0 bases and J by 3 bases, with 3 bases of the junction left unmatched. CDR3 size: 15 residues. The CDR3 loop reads CASSQDYRGTDTQYF. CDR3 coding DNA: TGCGCCAGCAGCCAAGATTACAGGGGAACAGATACGCAGTATTTT.

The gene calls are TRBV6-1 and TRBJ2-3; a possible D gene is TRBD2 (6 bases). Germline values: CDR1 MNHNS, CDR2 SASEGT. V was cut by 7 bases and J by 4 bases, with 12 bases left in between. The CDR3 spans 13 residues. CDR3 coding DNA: TGTGCCAGCATTTGGAGGGCGTCAGATACGCAGTATTTT. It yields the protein CASIWRASDTQYF.

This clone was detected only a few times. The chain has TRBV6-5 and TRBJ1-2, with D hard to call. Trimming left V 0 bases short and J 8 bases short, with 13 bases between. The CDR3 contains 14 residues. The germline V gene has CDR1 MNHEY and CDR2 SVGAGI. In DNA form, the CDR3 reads TGTGCCAGCAGTTACTCCCCCATAGCTGACGGCTACACCTTC. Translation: CASSYSPIADGYTF.

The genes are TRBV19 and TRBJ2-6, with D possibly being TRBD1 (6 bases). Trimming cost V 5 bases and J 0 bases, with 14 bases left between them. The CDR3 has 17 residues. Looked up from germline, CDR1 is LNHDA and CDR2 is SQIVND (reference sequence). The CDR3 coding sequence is TGTGCCAGTAGTCCCAGGACAGTAAGCTCTGGGGCCAACGTCCTGACTTTC. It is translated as CASSPRTVSSGANVLTF.

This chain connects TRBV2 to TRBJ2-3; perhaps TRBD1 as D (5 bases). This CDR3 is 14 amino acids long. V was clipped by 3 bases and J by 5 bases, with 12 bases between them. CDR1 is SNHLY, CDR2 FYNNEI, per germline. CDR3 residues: CASSEQAQGDTQYF. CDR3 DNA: TGTGCCAGCAGTGAGCAGGCTCAGGGAGATACGCAGTATTTT.

CDR3 nucleotides: TGTGCCAGCAGCGTTTACAGGGGGGAACTGAACACTGAAGCTTTCTTT. Translating it yields CASSVYRGELNTEAFF. The genes are TRBV9 and TRBJ1-1; TRBD1 aligns across 8 bases. V gave up 2 bases and J gave up 0 bases; unmatched junction bases: 6. CDR1 and CDR2 from the germline V gene are SGDLS and YYNGEE. This CDR3 has 16 amino acids.

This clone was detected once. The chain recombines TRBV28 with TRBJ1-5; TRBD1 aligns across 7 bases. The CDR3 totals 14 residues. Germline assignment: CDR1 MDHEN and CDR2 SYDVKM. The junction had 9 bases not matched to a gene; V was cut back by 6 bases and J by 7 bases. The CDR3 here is CASSPQGDGQPQHF. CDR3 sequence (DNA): TGTGCCAGCAGCCCGCAGGGGGATGGACAGCCCCAGCATTTT.

The CDR3 nucleotides read TGCGCCAGCAGCCAGAAGACAGGGGCCTACTATGAAAAACTGTTTTTT. It encodes CASSQKTGAYYEKLFF. This chain uses TRBV4-3 with TRBJ1-4; 8 positions agree with TRBD1. The germline V gene has CDR1 LGHNA and CDR2 YSLEER. Trimming took 3 bases from V and 6 from J; bases not matched to a gene: 9. The length of the CDR3 is 16 residues.

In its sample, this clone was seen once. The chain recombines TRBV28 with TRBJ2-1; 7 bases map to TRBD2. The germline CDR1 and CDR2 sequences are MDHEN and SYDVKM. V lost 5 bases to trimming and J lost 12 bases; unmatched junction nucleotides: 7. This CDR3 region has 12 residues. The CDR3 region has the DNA TGTGCCAGCAGTGAGGGGACTATATCGCAGTTCTTC. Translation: CASSEGTISQFF.

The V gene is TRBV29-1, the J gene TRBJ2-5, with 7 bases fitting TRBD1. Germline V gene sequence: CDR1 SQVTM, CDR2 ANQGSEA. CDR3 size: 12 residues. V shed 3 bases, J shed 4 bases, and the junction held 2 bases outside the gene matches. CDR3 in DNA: TGCAGCGTTGAGTCAGGGGGAGAGACCCAGTACTTC. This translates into CSVESGGETQYF.

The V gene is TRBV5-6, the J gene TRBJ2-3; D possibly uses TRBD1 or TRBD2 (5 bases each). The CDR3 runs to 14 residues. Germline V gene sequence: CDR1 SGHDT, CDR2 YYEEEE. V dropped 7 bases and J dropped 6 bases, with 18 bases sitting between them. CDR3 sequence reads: CASSLGDLRDTQYF. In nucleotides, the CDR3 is TGTGCCAGCTCCTTGGGGGACCTGAGGGATACGCAGTATTTT.

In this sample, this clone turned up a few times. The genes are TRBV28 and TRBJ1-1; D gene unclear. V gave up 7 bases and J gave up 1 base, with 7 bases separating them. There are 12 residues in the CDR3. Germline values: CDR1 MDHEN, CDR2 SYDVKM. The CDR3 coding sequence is TGTGCCAGCACTTCGGGGAACACTGAAGCTTTCTTT. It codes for CASTSGNTEAFF.

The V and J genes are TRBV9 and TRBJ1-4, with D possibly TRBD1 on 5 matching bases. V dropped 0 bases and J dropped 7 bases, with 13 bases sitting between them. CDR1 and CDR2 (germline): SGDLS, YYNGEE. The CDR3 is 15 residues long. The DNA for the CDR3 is TGTGCCAGCAGCGTAGATGCAGGGTTGGCTGAAAAACTGTTTTTT. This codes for CASSVDAGLAEKLFF.

The DNA for the CDR3 is TGTGCCAGCAGCCTAAAGGGGAATGAGCAGTTCTTC. Amino acid sequence: CASSLKGNEQFF. The V and J genes are TRBV27 and TRBJ2-1; tentative D call: TRBD1 (5 bases). With 6 bases removed from V and 7 bases from J, the gap between germline ends came to 10 bases. Looked up from germline, CDR1 is MNHEY and CDR2 is SMNVEV (reference sequence). This CDR3 is 12 amino acids long.

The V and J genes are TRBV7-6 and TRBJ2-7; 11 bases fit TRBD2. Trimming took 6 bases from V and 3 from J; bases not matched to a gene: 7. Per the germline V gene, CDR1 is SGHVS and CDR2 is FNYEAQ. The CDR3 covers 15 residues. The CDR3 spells CASSEGLADLYEQYF. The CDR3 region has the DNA TGTGCCAGCAGTGAGGGACTAGCGGACCTCTACGAGCAGTACTTC.

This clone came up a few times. The CDR3 sequence is CARSPGFVHEQYF. CDR3 bases: TGTGCCAGAAGCCCGGGGTTCGTCCACGAGCAGTACTTC. The genes are TRBV5-3 and TRBJ2-7, with D maybe TRBD2 (5 bases). TRBV5-3 is recorded as an ORF, its role being uncertain. Trimming left V 4 bases short and J 5 bases short, with 13 bases between. The CDR3 extends over 13 amino acids.

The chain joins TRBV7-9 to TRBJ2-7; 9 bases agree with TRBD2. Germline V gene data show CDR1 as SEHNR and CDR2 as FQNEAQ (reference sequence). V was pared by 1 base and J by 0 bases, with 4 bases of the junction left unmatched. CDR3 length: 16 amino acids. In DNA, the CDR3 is TGTGCCAGCAGCTTAGTGCCTAGCGGGACCTCCTACGAGCAGTACTTC. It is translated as CASSLVPSGTSYEQYF. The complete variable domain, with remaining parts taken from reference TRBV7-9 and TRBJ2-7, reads DTGVSQNPRHKITKRGQNVTFRCDPISEHNRLYWYRQTLGQGPEFLTYFQNEAQLEKSRLLSDRFSAERPKGSFSTLEIQRTEQGDSAMYLCASSLVPSGTSYEQYFGPGTRLTVT.

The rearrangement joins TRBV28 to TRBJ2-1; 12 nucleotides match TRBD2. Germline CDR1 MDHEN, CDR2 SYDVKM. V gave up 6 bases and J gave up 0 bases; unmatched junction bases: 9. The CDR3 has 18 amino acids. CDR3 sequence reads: CASRLTSGSLGSYNEQFF. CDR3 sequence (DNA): TGTGCCAGCAGACTGACTAGCGGGAGCCTTGGCTCCTACAATGAGCAGTTCTTC.

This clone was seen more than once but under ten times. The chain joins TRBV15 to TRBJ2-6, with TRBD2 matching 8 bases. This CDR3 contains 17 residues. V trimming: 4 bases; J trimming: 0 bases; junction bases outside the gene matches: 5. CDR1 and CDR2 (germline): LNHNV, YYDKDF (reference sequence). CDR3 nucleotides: TGTGCCACCAGCAACGGGGGGGATGGCTCTGGGGCCAACGTCCTGACTTTC. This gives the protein CATSNGGDGSGANVLTF.

CDR3 DNA: TGTGCCAGCAGCCAAGAAGGGACTAGCGAATACAATGAGCAGTTCTTC. It translates to CASSQEGTSEYNEQFF. The chain links TRBV4-2 to TRBJ2-1; TRBD2 aligns across 10 bases. The CDR3 runs to 16 residues. CDR1 and CDR2 (germline): LGHNA, YNFKEQ. Trimming took 0 bases from V and 4 from J; bases not matched to a gene: 3.

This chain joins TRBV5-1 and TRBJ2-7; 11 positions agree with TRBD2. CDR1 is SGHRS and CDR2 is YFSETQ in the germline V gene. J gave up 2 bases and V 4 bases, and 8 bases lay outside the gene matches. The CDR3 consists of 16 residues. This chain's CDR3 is CASSLSTSGKAYEQYF. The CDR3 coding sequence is TGCGCCAGCAGCCTATCGACTAGCGGGAAAGCCTACGAGCAGTACTTC.

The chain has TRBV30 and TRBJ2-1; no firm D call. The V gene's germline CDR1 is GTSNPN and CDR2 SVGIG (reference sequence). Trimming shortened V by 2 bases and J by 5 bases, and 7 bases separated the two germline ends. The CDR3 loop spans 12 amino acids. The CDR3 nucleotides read TGTGCCTGGAGTTCGGAGCACAATGAGCAGTTCTTC. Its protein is CAWSSEHNEQFF.

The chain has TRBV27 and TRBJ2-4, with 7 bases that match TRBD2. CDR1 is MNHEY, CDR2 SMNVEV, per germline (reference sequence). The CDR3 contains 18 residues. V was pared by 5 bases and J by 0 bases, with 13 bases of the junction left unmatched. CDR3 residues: CASSPGGRGSVAKNIQYF. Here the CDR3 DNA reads TGTGCCAGCAGTCCGGGGGGACGGGGAAGCGTAGCCAAAAACATTCAGTACTTC.

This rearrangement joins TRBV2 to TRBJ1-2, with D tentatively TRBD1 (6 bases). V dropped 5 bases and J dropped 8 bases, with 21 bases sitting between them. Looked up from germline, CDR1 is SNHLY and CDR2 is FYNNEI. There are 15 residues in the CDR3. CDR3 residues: CASSLDSIFGGGYTF. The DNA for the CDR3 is TGTGCCAGCAGTTTGGACAGCATCTTTGGAGGGGGCTACACCTTC.